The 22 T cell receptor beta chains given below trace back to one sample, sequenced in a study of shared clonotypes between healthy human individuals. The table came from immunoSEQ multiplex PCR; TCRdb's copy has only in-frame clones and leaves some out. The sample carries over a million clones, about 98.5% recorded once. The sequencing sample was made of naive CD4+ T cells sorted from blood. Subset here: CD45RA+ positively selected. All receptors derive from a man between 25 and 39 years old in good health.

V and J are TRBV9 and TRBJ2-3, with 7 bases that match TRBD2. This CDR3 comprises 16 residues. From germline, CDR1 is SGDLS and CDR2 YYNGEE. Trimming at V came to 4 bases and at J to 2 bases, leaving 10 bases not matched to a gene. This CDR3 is CASSLGGGGSTDTQYF. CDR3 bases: TGTGCCAGCAGCCTCGGCGGGGGAGGGTCCACAGATACGCAGTATTTT. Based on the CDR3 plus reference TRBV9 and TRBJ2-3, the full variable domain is DSGVTQTPKHLITATGQRVTLRCSPRSGDLSVYWYQQSLDQGLQFLIQYYNGEERAKGNILERFSAQQFPDLHSELNLSSLELGDSALYFCASSLGGGGSTDTQYFGPGTRLTVL.

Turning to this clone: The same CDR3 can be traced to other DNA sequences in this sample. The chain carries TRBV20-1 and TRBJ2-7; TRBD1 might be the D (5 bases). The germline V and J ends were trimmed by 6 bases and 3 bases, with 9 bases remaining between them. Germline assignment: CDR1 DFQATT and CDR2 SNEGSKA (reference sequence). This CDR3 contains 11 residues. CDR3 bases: TGCAGTGCAAGACAGAACTACGAGCAGTACTTC. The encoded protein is CSARQNYEQYF.

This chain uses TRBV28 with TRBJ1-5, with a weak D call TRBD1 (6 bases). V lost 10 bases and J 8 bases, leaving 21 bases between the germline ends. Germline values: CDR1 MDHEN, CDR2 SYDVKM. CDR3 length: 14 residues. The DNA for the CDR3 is TGTGCCACCTGGGGCGACAGGCGAGCGAAGCCCCAGCATTTT. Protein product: CATWGDRRAKPQHF. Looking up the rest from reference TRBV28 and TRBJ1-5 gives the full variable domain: DVKVTQSSRYLVKRTGEKVFLECVQDMDHENMFWYRQDPGLGLRLIYFSYDVKMKEKGDIPEGYSVSREKKERFSLILESASTNQTSMYLCATWGDRRAKPQHFGDGTRLSIL.

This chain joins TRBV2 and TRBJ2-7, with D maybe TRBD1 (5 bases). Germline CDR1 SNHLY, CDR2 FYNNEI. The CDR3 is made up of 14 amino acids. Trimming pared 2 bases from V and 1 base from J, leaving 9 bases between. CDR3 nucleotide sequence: TGTGCCAGCAGTGAACAGGGAAAGTCCTACGAGCAGTACTTC. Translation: CASSEQGKSYEQYF.

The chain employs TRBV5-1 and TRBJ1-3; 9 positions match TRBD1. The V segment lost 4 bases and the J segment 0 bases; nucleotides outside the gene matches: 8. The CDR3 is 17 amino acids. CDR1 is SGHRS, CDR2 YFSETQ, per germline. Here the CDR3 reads CASSGGQGSTSGNTIYF. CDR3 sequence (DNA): TGCGCCAGCAGCGGCGGACAGGGGTCCACCTCTGGAAACACCATATATTTT.

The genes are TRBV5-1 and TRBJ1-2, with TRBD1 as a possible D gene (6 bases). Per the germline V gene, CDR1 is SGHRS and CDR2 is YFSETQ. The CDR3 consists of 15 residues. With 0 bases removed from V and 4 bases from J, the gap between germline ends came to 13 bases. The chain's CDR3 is CASSLERQVGYGYTF. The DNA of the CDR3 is TGCGCCAGCAGCTTGGAAAGACAGGTGGGCTATGGCTACACCTTC.

CDR3 residues: CASSSGLAGDTDTQYF. The CDR3 nucleotides read TGTGCCAGCAGCTCCGGACTAGCGGGAGACACAGATACGCAGTATTTT. The chain has TRBV7-9 and TRBJ2-3, with 13 nucleotides matching TRBD2. V shed 4 bases, J shed 2 bases, and the junction held 3 bases outside the gene matches. Germline V gene data show CDR1 as SEHNR and CDR2 as FQNEAQ (reference sequence). The CDR3 has 16 amino acids.

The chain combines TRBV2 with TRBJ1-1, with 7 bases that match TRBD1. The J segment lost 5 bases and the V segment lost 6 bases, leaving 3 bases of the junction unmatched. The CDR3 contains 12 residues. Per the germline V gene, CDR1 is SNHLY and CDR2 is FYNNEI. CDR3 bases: TGTGCCAGCAGGACAGGGAGTACTGAAGCTTTCTTT. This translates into CASRTGSTEAFF.

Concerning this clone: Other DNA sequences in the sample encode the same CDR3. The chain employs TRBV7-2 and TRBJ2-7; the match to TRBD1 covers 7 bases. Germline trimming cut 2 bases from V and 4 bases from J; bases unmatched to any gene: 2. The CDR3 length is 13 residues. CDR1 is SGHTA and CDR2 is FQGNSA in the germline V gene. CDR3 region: CASSLTGEYEQYF. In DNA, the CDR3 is TGTGCCAGCAGCTTAACAGGGGAATACGAGCAGTACTTC.

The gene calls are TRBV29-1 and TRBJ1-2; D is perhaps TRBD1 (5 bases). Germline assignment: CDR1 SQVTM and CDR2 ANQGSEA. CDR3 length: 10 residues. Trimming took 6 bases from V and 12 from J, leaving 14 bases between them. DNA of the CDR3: TGCAGCGTCCTAGCGGGGGGTCACACCTTC. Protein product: CSVLAGGHTF. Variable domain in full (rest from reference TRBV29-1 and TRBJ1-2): SAVISQKPSRDICQRGTSLTIQCQVDSQVTMMFWYRQQPGQSLTLIATANQGSEATYESGFVIDKFPISRPNLTFSTLTVSNMSPEDSSIYLCSVLAGGHTFGSGTRLTVV.

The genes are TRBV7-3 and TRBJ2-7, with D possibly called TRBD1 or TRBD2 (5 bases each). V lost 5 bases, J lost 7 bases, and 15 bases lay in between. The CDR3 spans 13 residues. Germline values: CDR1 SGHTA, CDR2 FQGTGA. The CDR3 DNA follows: TGTGCCAGCAGCCCGGGACCGCCGGTGGAGCAGTACTTC. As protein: CASSPGPPVEQYF.

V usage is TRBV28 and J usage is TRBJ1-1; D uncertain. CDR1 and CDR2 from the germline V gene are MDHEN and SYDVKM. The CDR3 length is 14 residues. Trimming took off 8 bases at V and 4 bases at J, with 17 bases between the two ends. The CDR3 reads CASLDLGRTTEAFF. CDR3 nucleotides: TGTGCCAGCTTAGACTTAGGTAGGACCACTGAAGCTTTCTTT.

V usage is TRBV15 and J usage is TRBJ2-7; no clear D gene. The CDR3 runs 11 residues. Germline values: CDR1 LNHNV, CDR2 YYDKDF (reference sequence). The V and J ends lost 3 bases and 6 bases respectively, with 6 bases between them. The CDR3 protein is CATSSISEQYF. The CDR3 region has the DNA TGTGCCACCAGCAGCATCTCCGAGCAGTACTTC.

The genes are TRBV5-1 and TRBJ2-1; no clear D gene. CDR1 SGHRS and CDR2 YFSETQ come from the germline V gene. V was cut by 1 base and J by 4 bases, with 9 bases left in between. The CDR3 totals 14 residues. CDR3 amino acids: CASSLSSYYNEQFF. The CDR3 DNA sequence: TGCGCCAGCAGCTTGTCCTCGTATTACAATGAGCAGTTCTTC.

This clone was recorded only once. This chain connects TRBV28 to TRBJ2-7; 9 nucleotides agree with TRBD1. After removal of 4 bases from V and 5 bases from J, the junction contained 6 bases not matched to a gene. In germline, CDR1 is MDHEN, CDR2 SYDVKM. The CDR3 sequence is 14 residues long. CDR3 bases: TGTGCCAGCAGTTCCCCGGACAGGGGTGACGAGCAGTACTTC. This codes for CASSSPDRGDEQYF. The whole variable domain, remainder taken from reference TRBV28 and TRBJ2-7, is DVKVTQSSRYLVKRTGEKVFLECVQDMDHENMFWYRQDPGLGLRLIYFSYDVKMKEKGDIPEGYSVSREKKERFSLILESASTNQTSMYLCASSSPDRGDEQYFGPGTRLTVT.

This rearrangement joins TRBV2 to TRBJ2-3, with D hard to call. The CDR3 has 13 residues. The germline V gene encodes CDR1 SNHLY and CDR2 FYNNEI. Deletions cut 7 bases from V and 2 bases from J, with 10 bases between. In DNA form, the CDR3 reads TGTGCCAGCACCGCCCAGCTCACAGATACGCAGTATTTT. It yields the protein CASTAQLTDTQYF.

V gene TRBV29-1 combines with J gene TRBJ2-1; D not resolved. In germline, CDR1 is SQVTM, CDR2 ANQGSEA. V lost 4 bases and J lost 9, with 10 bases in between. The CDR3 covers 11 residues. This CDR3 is CSVGAVFEQFF. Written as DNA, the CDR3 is TGCAGCGTTGGGGCAGTTTTTGAGCAGTTCTTC.

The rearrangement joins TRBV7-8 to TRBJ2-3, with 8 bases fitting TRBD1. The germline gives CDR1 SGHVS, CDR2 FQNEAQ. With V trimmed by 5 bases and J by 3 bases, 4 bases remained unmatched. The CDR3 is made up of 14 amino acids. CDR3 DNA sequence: TGTGCCAGCAGCACCCGGACAGGGACAGATACGCAGTATTTT. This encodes CASSTRTGTDTQYF.

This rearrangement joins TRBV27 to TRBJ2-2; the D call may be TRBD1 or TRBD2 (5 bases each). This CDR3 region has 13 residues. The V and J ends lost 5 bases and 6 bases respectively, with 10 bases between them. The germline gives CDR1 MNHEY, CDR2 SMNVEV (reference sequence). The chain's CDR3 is CASSIRDAGELFF. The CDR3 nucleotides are TGTGCCAGCAGTATCCGGGACGCCGGGGAGCTGTTTTTT.

The CDR3 reads CASRTDSNTGELFF. The CDR3 DNA is TGTGCCAGCAGGACGGACTCGAACACCGGGGAGCTGTTTTTT. J is TRBJ2-2 and V is TRBV7-9, with a tentative D call TRBD2 (5 bases). Germline CDR1 reads SEHNR; CDR2 reads FQNEAQ (reference sequence). Trimming took off 6 bases at V and 0 bases at J, with 8 bases between the two ends. The CDR3 contains 14 residues.

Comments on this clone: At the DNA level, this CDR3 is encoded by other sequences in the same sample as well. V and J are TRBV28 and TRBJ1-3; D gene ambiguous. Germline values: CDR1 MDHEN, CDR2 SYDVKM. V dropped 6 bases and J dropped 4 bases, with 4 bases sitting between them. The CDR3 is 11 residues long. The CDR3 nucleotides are TGTGCCAGCAGGGAAGGAAACACCATATATTTT. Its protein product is CASREGNTIYF.

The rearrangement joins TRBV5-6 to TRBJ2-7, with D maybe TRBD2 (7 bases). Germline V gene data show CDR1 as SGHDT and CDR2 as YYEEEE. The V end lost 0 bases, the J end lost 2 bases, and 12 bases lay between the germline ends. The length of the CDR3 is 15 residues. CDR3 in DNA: TGTGCCAGCAGCTTGGCTCCGGGGGGCCCCTACGAGCAGTACTTC. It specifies CASSLAPGGPYEQYF. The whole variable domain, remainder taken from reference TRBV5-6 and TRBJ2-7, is DAGVTQSPTHLIKTRGQQVTLRCSPKSGHDTVSWYQQALGQGPQFIFQYYEEEERQRGNFPDRFSGHQFPNYSSELNVNALLLGDSALYLCASSLAPGGPYEQYFGPGTRLTVT.